This record covers a single T cell receptor (beta chain). Reanalyzing the 5' RACE reads, TCRdb keeps one entry per CDR3 protein, without DNA. This sample's clone table lists 200,000 to 300,000 distinct CDR3 sequences. This sample is drawn from a study of T cells expressing NK-cell markers. Study-wide background: The eight sequenced donors comprised seven who were HCMV-seropositive and one who was seronegative.

The CDR3 extends over 14 amino acids. The sequenced material came from blood T cells: a sorted CD56 or NKG2C T cell subset, CD4+ or CD8+ T cells, or bulk PBMC T cells (not recorded which). The chain uses TRBV12-3 or TRBV12-4 and TRBJ2-2; TCRdb outputs TRBD2, but without DNA this stays unchecked. The sequence came from a man in his late teens or twenties in good health. CDR3 amino acids: CASSVDSNTGELFF.